These 12 T cell receptor beta chains originate from one sample sequenced in a study of Graves' ophthalmopathy and Graves' hyperthyroidism. RNA transcripts provided the template for amplifying TCR beta CDR3 regions. HTBI-primed RT-PCR formed the first round, and a multiplex PCR formed the second. One entry per CDR3 protein results from TCRdb running MiXCR on the multiplex PCR reads. The sample yields 740,000 or so distinct CDR3 sequences, approximately 40% seen once. The specimen was peripheral blood. The receptors come from an adult man with Graves' ophthalmopathy.

This clonotype showed up many times. V and J are TRBV20-1 and TRBJ1-1; weak D call: TRBD1 (6 bases). The germline V gene has CDR1 DFQATT and CDR2 SNEGSKA (reference sequence). The CDR3 is made up of 10 amino acids. Between the trimmed V and J ends, which lost 6 bases and 10 bases, there was a span of 12 bases. The CDR3 reads CSAHRQVAFF. CDR3 coding DNA: TGCAGTGCCCACCGACAGGTAGCTTTCTTT.

The CDR3 DNA sequence: TGTGCCAGTCAGGGACAGGGGTTTAGCAATCAGCCCCAGCATTTT. It specifies CASQGQGFSNQPQHF. This chain links TRBV19 with TRBJ1-5, with 10 bases that match TRBD1. Trimming removed 8 bases from V and 0 bases from J; junction bases left unmatched: 4. The CDR3 extends over 15 amino acids. Looked up from germline, CDR1 is LNHDA and CDR2 is SQIVND (reference sequence).

This clonotype was seen a few times. V is TRBV19 and J is TRBJ2-2; 9 bases align to TRBD1. The V gene end was trimmed by 5 bases and the J gene end by 1 base; junction bases not matched to a gene: 5. The CDR3 sequence is 16 residues long. Germline lookup yields CDR1 LNHDA and CDR2 SQIVND (reference sequence). CDR3 sequence (DNA): TGTGCCAGTAGTCCCGGGACAGGGAGGAACACCGGGGAGCTGTTTTTT. Protein: CASSPGTGRNTGELFF. The full variable domain, rest sourced from reference TRBV19 and TRBJ2-2, is DGGITQSPKYLFRKEGQNVTLSCEQNLNHDAMYWYRQDPGQGLRLIYYSQIVNDFQKGDIAEGYSVSREKKESFPLTVTSAQKNPTAFYLCASSPGTGRNTGELFFGEGSRLTVL.

This clonotype was observed a handful of times. The rearrangement links TRBV7-9 to TRBJ1-6, with unresolved D. The CDR3 sequence is 15 residues long. Germline loops: CDR1 SEHNR, CDR2 FQNEAQ (reference sequence). V was clipped by 5 bases and J by 7 bases, with 15 bases between them. This CDR3 is CASSQVWQKNSPLHF. In DNA form, the CDR3 reads TGTGCCAGCAGCCAAGTCTGGCAGAAGAATTCACCCCTCCACTTT. Filled out from reference TRBV7-9 and TRBJ1-6, the complete variable domain reads DTGVSQNPRHKITKRGQNVTFRCDPISEHNRLYWYRQTLGQGPEFLTYFQNEAQLEKSRLLSDRFSAERPKGSFSTLEIQRTEQGDSAMYLCASSQVWQKNSPLHFGNGTRLTVT.

This clonotype was counted a single time. The chain has TRBV7-9 and TRBJ2-6; TRBD2 might be the D (5 bases). Per the germline V gene, CDR1 is SEHNR and CDR2 is FQNEAQ (reference sequence). Trimming left V 7 bases short and J 0 bases short, with 13 bases between. The CDR3 contains 16 residues. The CDR3 protein is CASTDGGYSGANVLTF. The CDR3 coding sequence is TGTGCCAGCACCGATGGAGGATACTCTGGGGCCAACGTCCTGACTTTC.

This clonotype has a count of ten or more. This rearrangement joins TRBV2 to TRBJ1-1; 7 bases align to TRBD1. Germline CDR1 and CDR2: SNHLY and FYNNEI. CDR3 length: 13 amino acids. Losses at the gene ends were 1 base for V and 11 bases for J; bases not matched to a gene: 7. The CDR3 region is CASSEVKGAVAFF. The CDR3 DNA reads TGTGCCAGCAGTGAAGTCAAGGGGGCTGTGGCTTTCTTT.

This clonotype was recorded many times. The V and J genes are TRBV20-1 and TRBJ2-6; no definite D call. The germline V gene has CDR1 DFQATT and CDR2 SNEGSKA (reference sequence). The CDR3 is 14 amino acids. V lost 1 base to trimming and J lost 1 base, with 5 bases between them. This CDR3 is CSARVVSGANVLTF. CDR3 DNA sequence: TGCAGTGCTAGAGTCGTTTCTGGGGCCAACGTCCTGACTTTC.

The table lists this clonotype with a count of one. Likely a read error: the CDR3 ends without its conserved phenylalanine or tryptophan. The rearrangement links TRBV20-1 to TRBJ1-1; 8 nucleotides line up with TRBD1. CDR1 is DFQATT and CDR2 is SNEGSKA in the germline V gene (reference sequence). The CDR3 spans 13 residues. The CDR3 reads CSARSDRDTEAFL. Here the CDR3 DNA reads TGCAGTGCTAGGTCGGACAGGGACACTGAGGCTTTCCTT.

Turning to this clonotype: Sequence at one end of the junction differs from germline and may be a read error. The genes are TRBV11-1 and TRBJ2-2; 9 bases align to TRBD1. This CDR3 region has 15 residues. Per germline, CDR1 SGHAT and CDR2 FQDESV (reference sequence). The CDR3, as DNA: TGTGCCAGCATCACCGGGACAGGGACCACCGGGGAGCTGGTTTTT. Encoded protein: CASITGTGTTGELVF.

There are a few counts of this clonotype. This chain links TRBV7-9 with TRBJ2-7; TRBD2 agrees at 9 bases. The germline gives CDR1 SEHNR, CDR2 FQNEAQ (reference sequence). The CDR3 has 14 residues. The ends lost 4 bases at V and 4 bases at J; junction bases unmatched: 5. CDR3 sequence (DNA): TGTGCCAGCAGCTCCGGGACTAGCAGATACGAGCAGTACTTC. Its translation is CASSSGTSRYEQYF.

The chain joins TRBV7-9 to TRBJ1-3, with D tentatively TRBD1 (6 bases). Trimming left V 4 bases short and J 3 bases short, with 16 bases between. The CDR3 spans 16 residues. Germline loops: CDR1 SEHNR, CDR2 FQNEAQ (reference sequence). The CDR3: CASSSTSIGGGNTIYF. For the CDR3, the DNA is TGTGCCAGCAGCTCGACGTCGATAGGGGGTGGAAACACCATATATTTT.

With regard to this clonotype: This clone may be a read error of a much larger clone one base away. The chain carries TRBV29-1 and TRBJ2-5, with unresolved D. CDR1 is SQVTM and CDR2 is ANQGSEA in the germline V gene. The CDR3 length is 12 residues. The chain's CDR3 is CSVGEGIEAQYF. The DNA for the CDR3 is TGCAGCGTTGGGGAAGGGATAGAGGCCCAGTACTTC.